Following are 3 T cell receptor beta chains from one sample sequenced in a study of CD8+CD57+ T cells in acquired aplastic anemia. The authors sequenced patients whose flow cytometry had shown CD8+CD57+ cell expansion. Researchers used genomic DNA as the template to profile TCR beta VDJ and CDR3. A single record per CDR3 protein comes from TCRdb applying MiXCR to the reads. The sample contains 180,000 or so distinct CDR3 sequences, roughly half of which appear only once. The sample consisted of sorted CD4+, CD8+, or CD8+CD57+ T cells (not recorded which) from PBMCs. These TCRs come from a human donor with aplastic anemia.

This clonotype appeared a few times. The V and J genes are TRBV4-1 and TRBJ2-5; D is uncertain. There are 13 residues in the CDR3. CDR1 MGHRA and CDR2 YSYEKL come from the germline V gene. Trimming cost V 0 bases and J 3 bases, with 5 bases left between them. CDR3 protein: CASSQDQEETQYF. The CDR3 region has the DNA TGCGCCAGCAGCCAAGACCAAGAAGAGACCCAGTACTTC.

CDR3 bases: TGTGCCAGTAGTACCTCCAAATTGATGACCCAGTACTTC. Protein sequence: CASSTSKLMTQYF. The chain carries TRBV19 and TRBJ2-5, with unresolved D. V dropped 4 bases and J dropped 7 bases, with 13 bases sitting between them. The germline gives CDR1 LNHDA, CDR2 SQIVND (reference sequence). CDR3 length: 13 residues. Drawing the rest from reference TRBV19 and TRBJ2-5, the complete variable domain is DGGITQSPKYLFRKEGQNVTLSCEQNLNHDAMYWYRQDPGQGLRLIYYSQIVNDFQKGDIAEGYSVSREKKESFPLTVTSAQKNPTAFYLCASSTSKLMTQYFGPGTRLLVL.

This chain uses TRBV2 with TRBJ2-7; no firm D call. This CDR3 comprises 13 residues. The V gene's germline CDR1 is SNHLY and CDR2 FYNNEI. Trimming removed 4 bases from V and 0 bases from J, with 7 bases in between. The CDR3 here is CASSGVSSYEQYF. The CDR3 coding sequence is TGTGCCAGCAGTGGGGTCAGCTCCTACGAGCAGTACTTC.